The clone carrying this T cell receptor beta chain was counted a few times. Its antigen is not known. The authors reverse transcribed all of the isolated RNA, so sequencing captured expressed TCRB transcripts. Sequencing was performed with immunoSEQ multiplex PCR; in TCRdb, only in-frame clones are kept and a portion is missing. In the table there are around 300,000 clones, 8% of which are singletons. This record belongs to a study of beta chain features in type 1 diabetes. Study results and caveats: Patients and controls would share equally any PCR tilt toward shorter templates.

The J segment lost 7 bases and the V segment lost 8 bases, leaving 7 bases of the junction unmatched. Germline V gives CDR1 MDHEN, CDR2 SYDVKM. The CDR3 length is 13 residues. The sample comprised central memory CD4+ T cells from blood. This sequence joins TRBV28 and TRBJ2-1; TRBD2 matches at 8 bases. The origin of this receptor is a woman under 30 in good health. The CDR3 reads CASEGTSRNEQFF. The DNA of the CDR3 is TGTGCCAGCGAAGGGACTAGTAGGAATGAGCAGTTCTTC.